These 14 T cell receptor beta chains were sequenced from one sample in a study of shared clonotypes between healthy human individuals. Profiled with immunoSEQ multiplex PCR; TCRdb holds only in-frame clones, not every one. This sample yields about 560,000 clones, of which roughly four fifths are seen a single time; about 11% belongs to the top ten. The material sequenced was PBMCs. These receptors came from a middle-aged woman in good health. Some clones in this sample may be carry-over from other donors' samples.

The rearrangement uses TRBV5-1 and TRBJ1-5, with D perhaps matching TRBD1 (6 bases). Germline V gene data show CDR1 as SGHRS and CDR2 as YFSETQ. The length of the CDR3 is 15 residues. Trimming pared 4 bases from V and 4 bases from J, leaving 15 bases between. The DNA of the CDR3 is TGCGCCAGCAGCATAGCCGGGACACTTAATCAGCCCCAGCATTTT. It translates to CASSIAGTLNQPQHF.

The V call is TRBV4-1, the J call TRBJ1-5, with D possibly matching TRBD1 (5 bases). CDR1 and CDR2 (germline): MGHRA, YSYEKL. CDR3 length equals 16 residues. Between the trimmed V and J ends, which lost 0 bases and 1 base, there was a span of 10 bases. Here the CDR3 DNA reads TGCGCCAGCAGCCAAGACCCAGGGCGGAGCAATCAGCCCCAGCATTTT. As protein: CASSQDPGRSNQPQHF.

V is TRBV18 and J is TRBJ1-2; 12 nucleotides align to TRBD1. The CDR3 runs to 15 residues. CDR1 and CDR2 from the germline V gene are KGHSH and LQKENI. With V trimmed by 4 bases and J by 6 bases, 6 bases remained unmatched. CDR3: CASSRRDRGLDGYTF. CDR3 nucleotide sequence: TGTGCCAGCTCACGCCGGGACAGGGGGCTCGATGGCTACACCTTC.

V and J are TRBV6-5 and TRBJ2-5; D is possibly TRBD2 (6 bases). With 5 bases removed from V and 5 bases from J, the gap between germline ends came to 12 bases. The CDR3 is 13 amino acids. Germline lookup yields CDR1 MNHEY and CDR2 SVGAGI. This chain's CDR3 is CASSTPGGETQYF. CDR3 DNA: TGTGCCAGCAGTACCCCTGGGGGGGAGACCCAGTACTTC.

On this clone itself: This could be a read error, since a much larger clone is one nucleotide away. This sample also contains other DNA sequences that code for the same CDR3. The genes are TRBV30 and TRBJ1-5; 7 nucleotides line up with TRBD1. The CDR3 has 15 residues. With V trimmed by 5 bases and J by 1 base, 8 bases remained unmatched. The V gene's germline CDR1 is GTSNPN and CDR2 SVGIG (reference sequence). CDR3 sequence (DNA): TGTGCCTGGGGGGACAGCGAGTACAGCAATCAGCCCCAGCATTTT. Translation gives CAWGDSEYSNQPQHF.

The rearrangement links TRBV5-1 to TRBJ2-5; 10 positions match TRBD1. The CDR3 consists of 15 residues. Germline assignment: CDR1 SGHRS and CDR2 YFSETQ. Trimming cost V 4 bases and J 5 bases; bases outside gene matches: 8. CDR3 amino acids: CASSIAGTGVETQYF. The CDR3 nucleotides read TGCGCCAGCAGCATCGCCGGGACAGGGGTCGAGACCCAGTACTTC. The full variable domain, its missing parts supplied by reference TRBV5-1 and TRBJ2-5, is KAGVTQTPRYLIKTRGQQVTLSCSPISGHRSVSWYQQTPGQGLQFLFEYFSETQRNKGNFPGRFSGRQFSNSRSEMNVSTLELGDSALYLCASSIAGTGVETQYFGPGTRLLVL.

The sample holds a few counts of this clone. A read error may explain this, as a much larger clone is one base away. Other DNA variants within this sample encode the same CDR3. V and J are TRBV10-3 and TRBJ2-1; D is possibly TRBD1 (6 bases). The germline V and J ends were trimmed by 9 bases and 8 bases, with 17 bases remaining between them. The CDR3 has 13 residues. CDR1 is ENHRY and CDR2 is SYGVKD in the germline V gene. CDR3: CAISAVQGYEQFF. CDR3 sequence (DNA): TGTGCCATAAGCGCTGTACAGGGCTATGAGCAGTTCTTC.

This chain joins TRBV11-3 and TRBJ2-2; D remains unclear. V lost 5 bases and J 3 bases, leaving 10 bases between the germline ends. Per germline, CDR1 SGHNT and CDR2 YENEEA. This CDR3 is 14 amino acids long. The CDR3 here is CASSPGRDTGELFF. CDR3 DNA sequence: TGTGCCAGCAGCCCCGGCCGGGACACCGGGGAGCTGTTTTTT.

This sequence joins TRBV9 and TRBJ2-5, with D uncertain. CDR3 length: 14 residues. V was trimmed by 0 bases and J by 4 bases, leaving 10 bases between them. Germline CDR1 and CDR2: SGDLS and YYNGEE. The CDR3 DNA reads as TGTGCCAGCAGCGTAGACCCAGTGGCAGAGACCCAGTACTTC. It codes for CASSVDPVAETQYF. The full variable domain, in which reference TRBV9 and TRBJ2-5 provide the parts outside the CDR3, is DSGVTQTPKHLITATGQRVTLRCSPRSGDLSVYWYQQSLDQGLQFLIQYYNGEERAKGNILERFSAQQFPDLHSELNLSSLELGDSALYFCASSVDPVAETQYFGPGTRLLVL.

This clone came up a few times. The rearrangement joins TRBV27 to TRBJ1-1; unclear D gene. The length of the CDR3 is 13 residues. V dropped 5 bases and J dropped 6 bases, with 13 bases sitting between them. Germline-derived CDR1 and CDR2 are MNHEY and SMNVEV (reference sequence). CDR3 nucleotides: TGTGCCAGCAGTAGGGCTAAATTATCTGAAGCTTTCTTT. It translates to CASSRAKLSEAFF.

The chain couples TRBV10-2 to TRBJ2-2; D tentatively fits TRBD1 or TRBD2 (5 bases each). CDR1 is WSHSY, CDR2 SAAADI, per germline. The CDR3 consists of 16 residues. Trimming cost V 5 bases and J 4 bases, with 17 bases left between them. CDR3 loop: CASSFERDRGTGELFF. DNA of the CDR3: TGCGCCAGCAGTTTCGAACGGGACCGGGGCACCGGGGAGCTGTTTTTT.

This clone was counted at least ten times. The V call is TRBV5-1, the J call TRBJ2-2; 8 bases map to TRBD1. The CDR3 sequence is 17 residues long. V trimming: 4 bases; J trimming: 6 bases; junction bases outside the gene matches: 14. Looked up from germline, CDR1 is SGHRS and CDR2 is YFSETQ. This CDR3 is CASSPGPQGAGAGELFF. The CDR3 DNA is TGCGCCAGCAGCCCAGGACCTCAGGGGGCTGGGGCCGGGGAGCTGTTTTTT.

This clone occurred a few times. The rearrangement uses TRBV5-8 and TRBJ1-5; D possibly corresponds to TRBD1 (6 bases). There are 15 residues in the CDR3. The V gene lost 4 bases and the J gene lost 2 bases, with 13 bases spanning the gap. CDR1 SGHTS and CDR2 YDEGEE come from the germline V gene. The CDR3 DNA sequence: TGTGCCAGCAGCGCCTGGGACACCCGCAATCAGCCCCAGCATTTT. Translation gives CASSAWDTRNQPQHF.

This clone was seen more than once but under ten times. The rearrangement joins TRBV6-5 to TRBJ2-1, with D possibly being TRBD2 (5 bases). Trimming pared 6 bases from V and 9 bases from J, leaving 18 bases between. CDR3 length equals 14 residues. Germline values: CDR1 MNHEY, CDR2 SVGAGI. The CDR3 nucleotides are TGTGCCAGCAGACCCCGTGGACCCCGGGGTGAGCAGTTCTTC. Its protein is CASRPRGPRGEQFF.